The 23 T cell receptor beta chains given below trace back to one sample, sequenced in a study of PD-1 blockade in classical Hodgkin lymphoma. Sequenced by immunoSEQ multiplex PCR; TCRdb stores in-frame clones only, minus some. Counted here are tens of thousands of clones, approximately 90% occurring once; the ten biggest clones make up under 3%. Time point noted: cycle 4 day 1 (C4D1), after around six weeks of nivolumab. There was relapse after autologous stem cell transplantation in every patient, and there was variation in brentuximab vedotin exposure. The material sequenced was peripheral blood mononuclear cells (PBMCs), taken before the fourth cycle of nivolumab. The receptors were sampled from a human donor with classical Hodgkin lymphoma.

V and J are TRBV7-3 and TRBJ2-1, with D perhaps assigned TRBD1 or TRBD2 (6 bases each). Germline values: CDR1 SGHTA, CDR2 FQGTGA. The ends were cut back, 3 bases at V and 0 bases at J, with 12 bases in the middle. The length of the CDR3 is 16 residues. CDR3 coding DNA: TGTGCCAGCAGCTTGGGGGCGGGGCCCTCCTACAATGAGCAGTTCTTC. Translation: CASSLGAGPSYNEQFF.

The chain uses TRBV2 and TRBJ1-1; TRBD1 matches 7 bases. Per germline, CDR1 SNHLY and CDR2 FYNNEI. The CDR3 has 14 amino acids. V lost 3 bases and J lost 3; bases outside the gene matches: 4. CDR3 bases: TGTGCCAGCAGTGACAGGGGGACTTACACTGAAGCTTTCTTT. This codes for CASSDRGTYTEAFF.

The chain recombines TRBV13 with TRBJ2-5, with 8 positions matching TRBD1. Matching the DNA end better, TRBJ2-7 makes the J call doubtful. The germline gives CDR1 PRHDT, CDR2 FYEKMQ (reference sequence). The CDR3 contains 14 residues. CDR3 residues: CASSHTGGSYEQYF. CDR3 bases: TGTGCCAGCAGTCACACAGGGGGCTCCTACGAGCAGTACTTC.

This rearrangement joins TRBV28 to TRBJ2-2, with D perhaps matching TRBD1 (5 bases). The CDR3 runs to 16 residues. In germline, CDR1 is MDHEN, CDR2 SYDVKM. Trimming pared 3 bases from V and 4 bases from J, leaving 15 bases between. CDR3 loop: CASSFTQGRRTGELFF. The CDR3 nucleotides read TGTGCCAGCAGTTTCACCCAGGGCAGACGCACCGGGGAGCTGTTTTTT. Based on the CDR3 plus reference TRBV28 and TRBJ2-2, the full variable domain is DVKVTQSSRYLVKRTGEKVFLECVQDMDHENMFWYRQDPGLGLRLIYFSYDVKMKEKGDIPEGYSVSREKKERFSLILESASTNQTSMYLCASSFTQGRRTGELFFGEGSRLTVL.

The genes are TRBV27 and TRBJ2-2; D may be TRBD2 (6 bases). CDR1 and CDR2 from the germline V gene are MNHEY and SMNVEV (reference sequence). Trimming removed 5 bases at V and 4 bases at J, with 14 bases between. The CDR3 spans 15 residues. CDR3 DNA sequence: TGTGCCAGCAGTCCCTCGGAGGGGAGCACCGGGGAGCTGTTTTTT. Protein: CASSPSEGSTGELFF.

This chain links TRBV6-5 with TRBJ1-2, with TRBD1 matching over 7 bases. Trimming removed 2 bases from V and 8 bases from J; junction bases left unmatched: 11. The CDR3 runs 15 residues. Germline CDR1 MNHEY, CDR2 SVGAGI. The CDR3 DNA is TGTGCCAGCAGTTACCCGGGACAGCTAATTTTGGGCTACACCTTC. It yields the protein CASSYPGQLILGYTF.

The genes are TRBV5-4 and TRBJ1-2; D unclear. This CDR3 is built from 14 residues. Trimming left V 6 bases short and J 3 bases short, with 15 bases between. Germline CDR1 reads SGHNT; CDR2 reads YYREEE (reference sequence). CDR3 loop: CASTGWGKDYGYTF. The CDR3 coding sequence is TGTGCCAGCACCGGATGGGGAAAAGACTATGGCTACACCTTC.

This rearrangement joins TRBV28 to TRBJ2-6; no firm D call. This CDR3 spans 14 amino acids. Germline CDR1 and CDR2: MDHEN and SYDVKM. V was trimmed by 3 bases and J by 0 bases, leaving 3 bases between them. As DNA, the CDR3 is TGTGCCAGCAGTTTTAGCTCTGGGGCCAACGTCCTGACTTTC. This encodes CASSFSSGANVLTF.

The V call is TRBV7-2, the J call TRBJ2-7; 9 bases are a match to TRBD2. Germline lookup yields CDR1 SGHTA and CDR2 FQGNSA. The CDR3 runs to 15 residues. The J segment lost 3 bases and the V segment lost 5 bases, leaving 8 bases of the junction unmatched. CDR3 sequence reads: CASSAVSGGLYEQYF. CDR3 DNA sequence: TGTGCCAGCAGCGCTGTTAGCGGGGGCCTCTACGAGCAGTACTTC.

The CDR3 nucleotides read TGTGCCAGCAGCGAACGACTAGCGGGGGGAAATGAGCAGTTCTTC. Its protein product is CASSERLAGGNEQFF. The J gene is TRBJ2-1, the V gene TRBV7-2; 13 bases are shared with TRBD2. The CDR3 runs 15 residues. The germline V gene encodes CDR1 SGHTA and CDR2 FQGNSA. V shed 5 bases, J shed 7 bases, and the junction held 5 bases outside the gene matches. Full variable domain (rest looked up from reference TRBV7-2 and TRBJ2-1): GAGVSQSPSNKVTEKGKDVELRCDPISGHTALYWYRQSLGQGLEFLIYFQGNSAPDKSGLPSDRFSAERTGGSVSTLTIQRTQQEDSAVYLCASSERLAGGNEQFFGPGTRLTVL.

This sequence joins TRBV18 and TRBJ1-4; D is undetermined. Trimming took 0 bases from V and 7 from J, leaving 18 bases between them. The CDR3 is made up of 17 amino acids. Germline values: CDR1 KGHSH, CDR2 LQKENI. The CDR3 region has the DNA TGTGCCAGCTCACCACCTCCTGTTCCCCGAGGAGGTGAAAAACTGTTTTTT. Protein: CASSPPPVPRGGEKLFF.

This rearrangement joins TRBV2 to TRBJ2-1, with 8 bases aligning to TRBD2. The trim removed 4 bases at V and 8 bases at J, leaving 7 bases unmatched. The CDR3 loop spans 14 amino acids. Germline V lookup: CDR1 SNHLY, CDR2 FYNNEI. In DNA form, the CDR3 reads TGTGCCAGCAGTGTGGGGCGGGGGGCCTATGAGCAGTTCTTC. Protein: CASSVGRGAYEQFF.

CDR3 DNA sequence: TGTGCCAGCAGTCCCTCGGGCGGTGGTACCTACGAGCAGTACTTC. Translated, it gives CASSPSGGGTYEQYF. The chain has TRBV28 and TRBJ2-5, with D hard to call. The tail of the sequence fits TRBJ2-7 better, so the J call may be wrong. The CDR3 length is 15 residues. Germline CDR1 MDHEN, CDR2 SYDVKM.

This chain links TRBV6-5 with TRBJ2-5; 12 nucleotides match TRBD2. This CDR3 comprises 15 residues. Germline V gene lookup returns CDR1 MNHEY and CDR2 SVGAGI. With 6 bases clipped from V and 2 bases from J, the junction kept 4 bases outside the gene matches. CDR3 residues: CASRRLAGAQETQYF. The CDR3 DNA sequence: TGTGCCAGCAGGCGACTAGCGGGGGCTCAAGAGACCCAGTACTTC.

The V call is TRBV7-3, the J call TRBJ1-5; D is possibly TRBD1 (5 bases). Between the trimmed V and J ends, which lost 9 bases and 3 bases, there was a span of 18 bases. The CDR3 contains 15 residues. CDR1 and CDR2 from the germline V gene are SGHTA and FQGTGA. This CDR3 reads CARPLGVLLNQPQHF. DNA for the CDR3: TGTGCCAGACCTCTGGGGGTCCTTCTCAATCAGCCCCAGCATTTT.

The chain joins TRBV19 to TRBJ2-7; 9 nucleotides align to TRBD2. Trimming cost V 4 bases and J 3 bases; bases outside gene matches: 1. From germline, CDR1 is LNHDA and CDR2 SQIVND (reference sequence). The CDR3 spans 13 residues. The CDR3 region has the DNA TGTGCCAGTAGTAGCGGGGGGGGCTACGAGCAGTACTTC. Its translation is CASSSGGGYEQYF.

The J gene is TRBJ1-5, the V gene TRBV4-3, with TRBD1 as a possible D gene (6 bases). Trimming removed 3 bases at V and 5 bases at J, with 11 bases between. The CDR3 length is 14 residues. The V gene's germline CDR1 is LGHNA and CDR2 YSLEER. The CDR3 sequence: CASSQLQGYQPQHF. The DNA for the CDR3 is TGCGCCAGCAGCCAGTTACAGGGTTATCAGCCCCAGCATTTT.

The chain joins TRBV2 to TRBJ1-2; 8 positions agree with TRBD1. The CDR3 is made up of 17 amino acids. Germline-derived CDR1 and CDR2 are SNHLY and FYNNEI. V shed 4 bases and J 7 bases; nucleotides not matched to a gene: 17. The DNA for the CDR3 is TGTGCCAGCAGTGGGCTCACAGGGGGAGTAGGTCTTAGTGGCTACACCTTC. This sequence encodes CASSGLTGGVGLSGYTF.

This sequence joins TRBV19 and TRBJ2-5; D perhaps matches TRBD1 (5 bases). The better agreement between TRBJ2-7 and the DNA end casts doubt on the J call. CDR3 length: 13 amino acids. Germline V gene lookup returns CDR1 LNHDA and CDR2 SQIVND (reference sequence). CDR3 coding DNA: TGTGCCAGTAGTACCGCAGGGTCCTACGAGCAGTACTTC. Residues: CASSTAGSYEQYF.

This clone was observed a single time. V gene TRBV6-5 combines with J gene TRBJ2-7; no firm D call. Germline CDR1 reads MNHEY; CDR2 reads SVGAGI. Trimming removed 6 bases from V and 3 bases from J, with 15 bases in between. This CDR3 has 14 residues. The CDR3 protein is CASRTVGSFYEQYF. DNA of the CDR3: TGTGCCAGCAGGACCGTAGGAAGCTTCTACGAGCAGTACTTC.

The V gene is TRBV5-1, the J gene TRBJ1-2; D gene ambiguous. Germline V gene data show CDR1 as SGHRS and CDR2 as YFSETQ. The germline V and J ends were trimmed by 0 bases and 0 bases, with 9 bases remaining between them. This CDR3 spans 15 amino acids. The CDR3 sequence is CASSLAGESNYGYTF. The CDR3 nucleotides are TGCGCCAGCAGCTTGGCCGGAGAATCTAACTATGGCTACACCTTC.

The CDR3 nucleotides read TGTGCCAGTAGACAGGGGTCCCGTCCTGGCGAGCAGTACTTC. Translation: CASRQGSRPGEQYF. This rearrangement joins TRBV19 to TRBJ2-7; TRBD1 matches 7 bases. The J segment lost 6 bases and the V segment lost 6 bases, leaving 11 bases of the junction unmatched. This CDR3 is 14 amino acids long. Germline V gene lookup returns CDR1 LNHDA and CDR2 SQIVND (reference sequence).

V is TRBV19 and J is TRBJ1-1, with TRBD1 matching over 10 bases. From germline, CDR1 is LNHDA and CDR2 SQIVND (reference sequence). The CDR3 consists of 14 residues. Losses at the gene ends were 5 bases for V and 4 bases for J; bases not matched to a gene: 4. The CDR3 nucleotides read TGTGCCAGTAGTGGGGACAGGGGTGGCACTGAAGCTTTCTTT. Translating it yields CASSGDRGGTEAFF.